Following are 2 T cell receptor beta chains from one sample sequenced in a study of Ad26.COV2.S vaccination and SARS-CoV-2 variants. Produced via immunoSEQ multiplex PCR; TCRdb's table is partial and in-frame only. The data contain 300,000 to 500,000 clones, 88% of them singletons. Treatment indicated: some 20 received Ad26.COV2.S at low or high dose, single or two shots; about five received placebo; per-sample allocation not given. The study sampled participants on day 63 after the first vaccine or placebo injection. The specimen was peripheral blood, collected in a trial of Ad26.COV2.S vaccine versus placebo. The receptor set was obtained from a person between 18 and 60 years old who received the Ad26.COV2.S COVID-19 vaccine or a placebo.

V usage is TRBV5-4 and J usage is TRBJ2-3; the match to TRBD1 covers 9 bases. From germline, CDR1 is SGHNT and CDR2 YYREEE (reference sequence). This CDR3 is built from 16 residues. J was trimmed by 6 bases and V by 2 bases; bases with no gene match: 10. CDR3: CASSFYRQGVTDTQYF. CDR3 bases: TGTGCCAGCAGCTTCTATCGACAGGGGGTTACGGATACGCAGTATTTT.

V and J are TRBV5-4 and TRBJ1-2, with TRBD1 as a possible D gene (6 bases). CDR1 SGHNT and CDR2 YYREEE come from the germline V gene (reference sequence). This CDR3 is 15 amino acids long. Trimming cost V 0 bases and J 5 bases, with 14 bases left between them. The CDR3 loop reads CASSLGTENQYGYTF. CDR3 in DNA: TGTGCCAGCAGCTTGGGGACAGAAAATCAATATGGCTACACCTTC.